These 13 T cell receptor beta chains share one sample of origin, sequenced in a study of CD8 T cells in ankylosing spondylitis. TCRdb fed the 5' RACE reads into MiXCR, producing one record per CDR3 protein. The sample has approximately 290,000 distinct CDR3 sequences; roughly 20% are singletons. Sequences were obtained from blood, either unsorted or a sorted T cell fraction (not recorded which). The origin of the receptors is a female donor with ankylosing spondylitis or in good health (not recorded which).

This clonotype was seen repeatedly, ten times or more. J is TRBJ1-6 and V is TRBV20-1, with D unclear. The V end lost 0 bases, the J end lost 0 bases, and 9 bases lay between the germline ends. Germline loops: CDR1 DFQATT, CDR2 SNEGSKA (reference sequence). This CDR3 has 16 residues. In nucleotides, the CDR3 is TGCAGTGCTAGAGATCAACTGCGCTCCTATAATTCACCCCTCCACTTT. The encoded protein is CSARDQLRSYNSPLHF.

This clonotype showed up many times. V is TRBV7-2 and J is TRBJ2-7; D ambiguous. The CDR3 length is 11 residues. The germline V and J ends were trimmed by 2 bases and 6 bases, with 5 bases remaining between them. The germline CDR1 and CDR2 sequences are SGHTA and FQGNSA. The CDR3 DNA reads as TGTGCCAGCAGCTTATTGTTCGAGCAGTACTTC. It is translated as CASSLLFEQYF.

In its sample, this clonotype was seen a few times. This chain's CDR3 is CASSPVGNQPQHF. For the CDR3, the DNA is TGTGCCAGCAGTCCAGTGGGCAATCAGCCCCAGCATTTT. The chain has TRBV7-8 and TRBJ1-5; D remains ambiguous. The V end lost 6 bases, the J end lost 2 bases, and 8 bases lay between the germline ends. The CDR3 sequence is 13 residues long. From germline, CDR1 is SGHVS and CDR2 FQNEAQ.

Concerning this clonotype: The junction departs from germline at one end; a sequencing error may be responsible. The gene calls are TRBV10-3 and TRBJ2-1, with 8 bases identical to TRBD2. The length of the CDR3 is 15 residues. Germline CDR1 and CDR2: ENHRY and SYGVKD. In DNA, the CDR3 is TGTGCCATCAGTGAGGGGACTAGGAGATACAATGAGAAGTTCTTC. Amino acids: CAISEGTRRYNEKFF.

This clonotype has a handful of counts. V and J are TRBV13 and TRBJ2-5; maybe TRBD2 (5 bases). The ends were cut back, 5 bases at V and 2 bases at J, with 18 bases in the middle. Germline CDR1 and CDR2: PRHDT and FYEKMQ (reference sequence). The CDR3 covers 16 residues. The CDR3 sequence: CASSIQLSREQETQYF. The CDR3 nucleotides read TGTGCCAGCAGCATCCAGCTTTCTAGGGAGCAAGAGACCCAGTACTTC.

This clonotype has a single count. This chain uses TRBV20-1 with TRBJ1-2; D not certain. The germline V gene has CDR1 DFQATT and CDR2 SNEGSKA (reference sequence). The CDR3 length is 12 residues. The chain's CDR3 is CIACGWDYGYTF. The CDR3 DNA is TGCATTGCATGCGGGTGGGACTATGGCTACACCTTC.

This clonotype was found a few times. The chain joins TRBV10-3 to TRBJ2-1, with D unresolved. The CDR3 length is 17 residues. V lost 0 bases, J lost 0 bases, and 12 bases lay in between. The germline V gene has CDR1 ENHRY and CDR2 SYGVKD. CDR3: CAISESKGPSSYNEQFF. CDR3 nucleotides: TGTGCCATCAGTGAGTCGAAAGGCCCGAGCTCCTACAATGAGCAGTTCTTC.

CDR3 sequence reads: CASWAEGSYNEQFF. The CDR3 region has the DNA TGTGCCTCCTGGGCGGAGGGCTCCTACAATGAGCAGTTCTTC. The genes are TRBV2 and TRBJ2-1; tentative D call: TRBD2 (6 bases). V was shortened by 11 bases and J by 0 bases, with 14 bases between the two germline ends. This CDR3 has 14 amino acids. Germline V gene sequence: CDR1 SNHLY, CDR2 FYNNEI.

This chain uses TRBV10-3 with TRBJ2-2; 7 bases are a match to TRBD2. Per germline, CDR1 ENHRY and CDR2 SYGVKD. V lost 8 bases and J lost 4; bases outside the gene matches: 10. This CDR3 is built from 15 residues. The CDR3 bases are TGTGCCATCGGCGGCGGGAGTGTCGGCACCGGGGAGCTGTTTTTT. It specifies CAIGGGSVGTGELFF.

The V call is TRBV24-1, the J call TRBJ2-5, with D perhaps matching TRBD2 (5 bases). V lost 12 bases to trimming and J lost 1 base, with 14 bases between them. This CDR3 has 13 amino acids. Germline CDR1 reads KGHDR; CDR2 reads SFDVKD. The CDR3 is CAVSRGVQETQYF. The CDR3 region has the DNA TGTGCCGTCTCACGGGGTGTCCAAGAGACCCAGTACTTC.

This chain connects TRBV6-1 to TRBJ1-2, with unresolved D. The CDR3 totals 14 residues. Trimming stripped 5 bases from V and 8 bases from J, with 18 bases between. Germline CDR1 and CDR2: MNHNS and SASEGT. The CDR3, as DNA: TGTGCCAGCAGTCCCCTCCGCACGGGGAAGGGCTACACCTTC. This codes for CASSPLRTGKGYTF.

On this clonotype itself: This may be a read error: a much more frequent sequence differs by one nucleotide. This chain uses TRBV4-2 with TRBJ2-2; perhaps TRBD1 as D (5 bases). The CDR3 totals 16 residues. CDR1 is LGHNA, CDR2 YNFKEQ, per germline. The CDR3 is CASSQVEGDNTEELFF. In DNA, the CDR3 is TGTGCCAGCAGCCAAGTGGAAGGGGATAACACCGAGGAGCTGTTTTTT.

This clonotype showed up just a few times. V and J are TRBV20-1 and TRBJ2-3; D is perhaps TRBD2 (6 bases). This CDR3 has 15 amino acids. Germline lookup yields CDR1 DFQATT and CDR2 SNEGSKA (reference sequence). V lost 0 bases to trimming and J lost 4 bases, with 14 bases between them. The CDR3 DNA follows: TGCAGTGCTAGAGATGGGCGGGATTCGGCAGATACGCAGTATTTT. Translated, it gives CSARDGRDSADTQYF.